This entry concerns a single T cell receptor beta chain. Antigen specificity is unknown. By quantitative 5'-RACE with molecular barcodes, the TCR beta libraries were made. TCRdb redid the calling of the 5' RACE reads with MiXCR, one entry per CDR3 protein. The sample consists of some 180,000 distinct CDR3 sequences, around a sixth of them appearing once. The entry originates in a study of CD8 T cells in ankylosing spondylitis. Study-level findings and limits: Seven to nine highly homologous variants formed a TCR beta motif that appeared characteristic of ankylosing spondylitis blood. Disease-linked clones bore a CD8+ phenotype and were relatively rare in peripheral blood.

Germline V gene data show CDR1 as MNHEY and CDR2 as SMNVEV (reference sequence). V lost 8 bases and J 5 bases, leaving 22 bases between the germline ends. This CDR3 spans 16 amino acids. Sequenced material: blood, either unsorted or a sorted T cell fraction (not recorded which). The TCR sequence derives from a male donor aged 5-29 years with ankylosing spondylitis or in good health (not recorded which). The chain recombines TRBV27 with TRBJ2-1; TRBD1 or TRBD2 may be the D gene (6 bases each). The CDR3 region is CASSYIRGDINNEQFF. The CDR3 region has the DNA TGTGCCAGCTCTTATATTAGGGGGGACATTAACAATGAGCAGTTCTTC.